These 13 T cell receptor beta chains share one sample of origin, sequenced in a study of radiation and T cells in renal cell carcinoma. Described time point: baseline pretreatment blood. Regarding treatment: 15 Gy SBRT to primary tumor, nephrectomy 4 weeks later. Using immunoSEQ multiplex PCR, the repertoire was profiled, and TCRdb retains in-frame clones only, with some absent. This table holds about 140,000 clones, roughly 83% found once. The specimen was blood, collected from a patient whose treatment included radiotherapy and nephrectomy. All receptors derive from a woman between 45 and 60 years old with renal cell carcinoma.

This chain links TRBV4-3 with TRBJ2-2; 7 positions agree with TRBD2. The CDR3 spans 15 residues. The junction had 6 bases not matched to a gene; V was cut back by 1 base and J by 7 bases. Germline assignment: CDR1 LGHNA and CDR2 YSLEER. The CDR3: CASSQVTGGIGELFF. The CDR3, as DNA: TGCGCCAGCAGCCAAGTCACCGGGGGGATCGGGGAGCTGTTTTTT.

This chain connects TRBV11-2 to TRBJ2-5; D uncertain. Trimming removed 5 bases at V and 0 bases at J, with 10 bases between. Germline V lookup: CDR1 SGHAT, CDR2 FQNNGV. This CDR3 comprises 14 residues. The CDR3, as DNA: TGTGCCAGCAGCCCCAGTCCGTACCAAGAGACCCAGTACTTC. It yields the protein CASSPSPYQETQYF.

Concerning this clone itself: Other nucleotide sequences from this sample produce the same CDR3. V gene TRBV4-3 combines with J gene TRBJ2-2, with 9 bases aligning to TRBD2. V dropped 2 bases and J dropped 3; count of bases not matched to a gene: 1. The CDR3 contains 15 residues. The germline gives CDR1 LGHNA, CDR2 YSLEER. The CDR3 DNA reads TGCGCCAGCAGCCAATCTAGCGGGGACACCGGGGAGCTGTTTTTT. The encoded protein is CASSQSSGDTGELFF.

The chain employs TRBV18 and TRBJ2-5; no reliable D call. The CDR3 sequence is 15 residues long. V lost 0 bases to trimming and J lost 3 bases, with 11 bases between them. CDR1 and CDR2 (germline): KGHSH, LQKENI. Written as DNA, the CDR3 is TGTGCCAGCTCACCACCGGGTACAGTAAAAGAGACCCAGTACTTC. Amino acid sequence: CASSPPGTVKETQYF.

V is TRBV5-1 and J is TRBJ2-5; D is uncertain. The germline CDR1 and CDR2 sequences are SGHRS and YFSETQ. V was cut by 2 bases and J by 5 bases, with 7 bases left in between. The CDR3 is made up of 12 amino acids. In nucleotides, the CDR3 is TGCGCCAGCAGCTTCGATGAGGAGACCCAGTACTTC. Protein: CASSFDEETQYF.

This chain connects TRBV9 to TRBJ1-2; 11 bases are shared with TRBD1. Losses at the gene ends were 3 bases for V and 3 bases for J; bases not matched to a gene: 7. This CDR3 comprises 16 residues. The V gene's germline CDR1 is SGDLS and CDR2 YYNGEE. This CDR3 is CASSEPRTGGDYGYTF. The CDR3 nucleotides are TGTGCCAGCAGCGAGCCCCGGACAGGGGGCGACTATGGCTACACCTTC.

This clone appeared a single time. This rearrangement joins TRBV2 to TRBJ2-7; D is possibly TRBD1 (6 bases). The CDR3 totals 16 residues. With 1 base removed from V and 2 bases from J, the gap between germline ends came to 15 bases. Germline CDR1 reads SNHLY; CDR2 reads FYNNEI. The DNA of the CDR3 is TGTGCCAGCAGTGAAGAGGGTTGGACAGTGGCCTACGAGCAGTACTTC. Translation gives CASSEEGWTVAYEQYF.

The J gene is TRBJ2-7, the V gene TRBV27; D possibly uses TRBD1 or TRBD2 (5 bases each). CDR1 and CDR2 (germline): MNHEY, SMNVEV (reference sequence). Deletions cut 6 bases from V and 2 bases from J, with 17 bases between. The CDR3 runs 15 residues. CDR3 protein: CASSVKMGPTYEQYF. The CDR3, as DNA: TGTGCCAGCAGCGTAAAAATGGGACCAACCTACGAGCAGTACTTC.

The chain has TRBV6-6 and TRBJ1-4; 9 positions agree with TRBD1. The CDR3 is 15 residues long. Losses at the gene ends were 7 bases for V and 7 bases for J; bases not matched to a gene: 10. Per the germline V gene, CDR1 is MNHNY and CDR2 is SVGAGI (reference sequence). CDR3 coding DNA: TGTGCCAGCAAAGCCCCGACAGGGGGTGGTGAAAAACTGTTTTTT. Its translation: CASKAPTGGGEKLFF.

V and J are TRBV29-1 and TRBJ1-1; TRBD1 is a possible D gene (5 bases). The V gene's germline CDR1 is SQVTM and CDR2 ANQGSEA. The CDR3 sequence is 13 residues long. CDR3 residues: CSTGGEFHTEAFF. The CDR3, as DNA: TGCAGTACGGGGGGGGAGTTCCACACTGAAGCTTTCTTT.

This clone has a handful of counts. The chain joins TRBV5-1 to TRBJ2-7; D is undetermined. V was shortened by 1 base and J by 6 bases, with 5 bases between the two germline ends. This CDR3 has 11 residues. Per germline, CDR1 SGHRS and CDR2 YFSETQ. The CDR3 loop is CASSLSREQYF. CDR3 coding DNA: TGCGCCAGCAGCTTGAGCCGCGAGCAGTACTTC.

This chain links TRBV6-1 with TRBJ2-7; D gene uncertain. Trimming removed 5 bases at V and 0 bases at J, with 2 bases between. CDR3 length: 11 amino acids. CDR1 MNHNS and CDR2 SASEGT come from the germline V gene. CDR3 protein: CASSHSYEQYF. The CDR3 nucleotides read TGTGCCAGCAGTCACTCCTACGAGCAGTACTTC.

V gene TRBV4-2 combines with J gene TRBJ2-3; D not resolved. CDR1 is LGHNA, CDR2 YNFKEQ, per germline. This CDR3 comprises 15 residues. V lost 3 bases to trimming and J lost 6 bases, with 16 bases between them. The chain's CDR3 is CASSQQLDRQDTQYF. The CDR3 DNA is TGTGCCAGCAGCCAGCAGCTGGACCGTCAGGATACGCAGTATTTT.